Included here is one T cell receptor (beta chain) sequence, with context. This CDR3 has 15 residues. Germline loops: CDR1 DFQATT, CDR2 SNEGSKA (reference sequence). After removal of 0 bases from V and 3 bases from J, the junction contained 7 bases not matched to a gene. The data belong to a study of regulatory T cells in long-lasting Graves disease. Sequencing libraries for TCR beta were prepared with iRepertoire HTBI primers and Arm-PCR of CDR3 regions. One entry per CDR3 protein results from TCRdb running MiXCR on the multiplex PCR reads. The repertoire has roughly 500,000 distinct CDR3 sequences, under 25% of them found once; the top ten carry roughly 6.9%. Time point indicated: persistent/refractory GD, antithyroid drugs over 5 years with positive TRAb. From PBMCs, RNA was extracted and then used to make the TCR library.

The J gene is TRBJ2-7, the V gene TRBV20-1; 8 bases align to TRBD2. Sequenced here: peripheral blood mononuclear cells (PBMCs), sampled when the disease was refractory, from a patient treated with antithyroid drugs. The source is a female donor with Graves disease. The CDR3 DNA sequence: TGCAGTGCTAGAGAAGAACTAGCGGATTACTACGAGCAGTACTTC. This encodes CSAREELADYYEQYF.